This TCR beta chain was sequenced during a study of control samples from healthy donors and cancer patients. CDR3 length: 15 residues. Deletions cut 0 bases from V and 1 base from J, with 6 bases between. The V gene's germline CDR1 is MNHNS and CDR2 SASEGT. The assay was immunoSEQ multiplex PCR, and TCRdb's table has in-frame clones only and misses some. The sample holds about 180,000 clones, roughly 92% seen once. This receptor was identified in a young man in good health. Sequenced sample: blood. V is TRBV6-1 and J is TRBJ1-4; perhaps TRBD1 as D (6 bases). The chain's CDR3 is CASSEAGGTNEKLFF. The CDR3 nucleotides read TGTGCCAGCAGTGAAGCAGGGGGAACTAATGAAAAACTGTTTTTT.